The TCR beta chain under discussion was sequenced for a study of response to subunit inactivated influenza vaccine. This clonotype appeared a few times. Its specificity is unknown. One entry per CDR3 protein results from TCRdb running MiXCR on the RT-PCR reads. The table includes under 550,000 distinct CDR3 sequences, 7.6% detected once. This CDR3 spans 15 amino acids. V was pared by 4 bases and J by 4 bases, with 10 bases of the junction left unmatched. From germline, CDR1 is SGHKS and CDR2 YYEKEE (reference sequence). Study-level points and caveats: Authors proposed each seasonal influenza vaccination draws in few new T cells.

V is TRBV5-5 and J is TRBJ2-7; 8 nucleotides agree with TRBD1. The receptor comes from a man between 50 and 75 years old who received an inactivated influenza vaccine. The source material was PBMCs from blood, sampled around 2 years after vaccination. DNA of the CDR3: TGTGCCAGCAGCCCCGGGACAGGTACAGGGTACGAGCAGTACTTC. This gives the protein CASSPGTGTGYEQYF.